Presented here are 24 T cell receptor beta chains from one specimen sequenced in a study of shared clonotypes between healthy human individuals. Produced via immunoSEQ multiplex PCR; TCRdb's table is partial and in-frame only. Among 950,000 to 1,300,000 clones listed, approximately 72% were seen once. Specimen: memory CD4+ T cells sorted from blood. Described subset: CD45RA-negative fraction. These receptors all come from a man younger than 35 in good health.

The rearrangement joins TRBV19 to TRBJ2-7; 7 bases map to TRBD2. This CDR3 contains 15 residues. V was pared by 4 bases and J by 0 bases, with 6 bases of the junction left unmatched. Germline values: CDR1 LNHDA, CDR2 SQIVND (reference sequence). The CDR3 protein is CASSNAGAISYEQYF. The DNA of the CDR3 is TGTGCCAGTAGTAACGCGGGAGCGATCTCCTACGAGCAGTACTTC.

This clone was seen only a few times. The chain combines TRBV30 with TRBJ1-2; D is undetermined. V shed 2 bases and J shed 7 bases, with 14 bases lying between them. CDR3 length equals 13 residues. Germline CDR1 reads GTSNPN; CDR2 reads SVGIG (reference sequence). As DNA, the CDR3 is TGTGCCTGGAGTCCTGATGGGCGAAGTGGCTACACCTTC. The encoded protein is CAWSPDGRSGYTF.

This rearrangement joins TRBV7-9 to TRBJ2-7; 8 nucleotides match TRBD2. The CDR3 consists of 14 residues. Per the germline V gene, CDR1 is SEHNR and CDR2 is FQNEAQ (reference sequence). V gave up 5 bases and J gave up 5 bases; unmatched junction bases: 8. CDR3 nucleotides: TGTGCCAGCAGCCAGACCCGGGGGGGAGACGAGCAGTACTTC. Residues: CASSQTRGGDEQYF.

Notes on this clone: Since a much larger clone is just one base distant, this may be a read error. Other DNA sequences in the sample encode the same CDR3. The chain carries TRBV5-6 and TRBJ1-2; D remains ambiguous. Trimming shortened V by 0 bases and J by 2 bases, and 5 bases separated the two germline ends. Germline CDR1 reads SGHDT; CDR2 reads YYEEEE. This CDR3 has 13 amino acids. The CDR3 is CASSLGRNYGYTF. In DNA form, the CDR3 reads TGTGCCAGCAGCTTGGGCAGGAACTATGGCTACACCTTC.

The chain is built from TRBV18 and TRBJ1-3, with TRBD1 as a possible D gene (5 bases). Germline CDR1 is KGHSH and CDR2 is LQKENI. V was cut by 5 bases and J by 1 base, with 9 bases left in between. The CDR3 spans 14 residues. The CDR3 DNA sequence: TGTGCCAGCTCAGGGGGAATTTCTGGAAACACCATATATTTT. Its protein is CASSGGISGNTIYF. The whole variable domain, filled in from reference TRBV18 and TRBJ1-3, reads NAGVMQNPRHLVRRRGQEARLRCSPMKGHSHVYWYRQLPEEGLKFMVYLQKENIIDESGMPKERFSAEFPKEGPSILRIQQVVRGDSAAYFCASSGGISGNTIYFGEGSWLTVV.

The chain has TRBV10-3 and TRBJ2-3, with TRBD2 identical over 12 bases. After removal of 4 bases from V and 4 bases from J, the junction contained 6 bases not matched to a gene. The CDR3 extends over 16 amino acids. Germline loops: CDR1 ENHRY, CDR2 SYGVKD. The CDR3 nucleotides read TGTGCCATCAGTGCTCCTGGGACTAGCGGGTCAGATACGCAGTATTTT. Amino acids: CAISAPGTSGSDTQYF.

This clone showed up just a few times. The chain joins TRBV29-1 to TRBJ2-2; 9 bases fit TRBD1. V trimming: 6 bases; J trimming: 3 bases; junction bases outside the gene matches: 8. This CDR3 is built from 15 residues. Germline V gene data show CDR1 as SQVTM and CDR2 as ANQGSEA. The CDR3 loop reads CSVARQGGDTGELFF. Here the CDR3 DNA reads TGCAGCGTGGCCCGACAGGGGGGGGACACCGGGGAGCTGTTTTTT.

The gene calls are TRBV15 and TRBJ2-2; no reliable D call. The CDR3 has 13 residues. Germline V gene data show CDR1 as LNHNV and CDR2 as YYDKDF (reference sequence). Trimming pared 5 bases from V and 4 bases from J, leaving 8 bases between. DNA of the CDR3: TGTGCCACCAGCTCCCAGAGCACCGGGGAGCTGTTTTTT. This codes for CATSSQSTGELFF.

The genes are TRBV7-8 and TRBJ2-5; the match to TRBD1 covers 10 bases. The CDR3 consists of 16 residues. Germline assignment: CDR1 SGHVS and CDR2 FQNEAQ. The V segment lost 5 bases and the J segment 1 base; nucleotides outside the gene matches: 7. CDR3: CASSGTGAVSQETQYF. DNA of the CDR3: TGTGCCAGCAGCGGGACAGGGGCAGTCTCCCAAGAGACCCAGTACTTC.

For this clone: This same CDR3 is encoded by further DNA sequences in the sample. CDR3 in DNA: TGTGCCAGCAGCTTAGTCAGGGAGACCCAGTACTTC. Translating gives CASSLVRETQYF. This rearrangement joins TRBV11-2 to TRBJ2-5; D ambiguous. Trimming left V 1 base short and J 5 bases short, with 5 bases between. The CDR3 sequence is 12 residues long. Per the germline V gene, CDR1 is SGHAT and CDR2 is FQNNGV.

The chain has TRBV6-1 and TRBJ1-2; a possible D gene is TRBD1 (6 bases). CDR1 MNHNS and CDR2 SASEGT come from the germline V gene. The CDR3 sequence is 14 residues long. Trimming took off 5 bases at V and 5 bases at J, with 15 bases between the two ends. The CDR3 bases are TGTGCCAGCAGTAACCCGGGACAAGATTATGGCTACACCTTC. Translating gives CASSNPGQDYGYTF.

The V and J genes are TRBV7-9 and TRBJ1-1; D call uncertain. V gave up 2 bases and J gave up 5 bases, with 12 bases separating them. Per germline, CDR1 SEHNR and CDR2 FQNEAQ (reference sequence). The CDR3 runs 14 residues. CDR3 amino acids: CASSLSGRRTEAFF. CDR3 in DNA: TGTGCCAGCAGCTTATCGGGCCGACGGACTGAAGCTTTCTTT.

The chain combines TRBV9 with TRBJ2-3; 9 bases are a match to TRBD2. Germline V gene sequence: CDR1 SGDLS, CDR2 YYNGEE. This CDR3 is 17 amino acids long. V lost 0 bases and J lost 4; bases outside the gene matches: 9. The CDR3 nucleotides are TGTGCCAGCAGCGTAGGCGGCGCGGGGGGGCGGGCAGATACGCAGTATTTT. It encodes CASSVGGAGGRADTQYF.

CDR3 sequence (DNA): TGTGCCAGCAGCCAGGTGGGCGCGGGGACTCTCTACGAGCAGTACTTC. Translated: CASSQVGAGTLYEQYF. V gene TRBV5-6 combines with J gene TRBJ2-7, with TRBD2 as a possible D gene (6 bases). V was trimmed by 4 bases and J by 3 bases, leaving 20 bases between them. Germline-derived CDR1 and CDR2 are SGHDT and YYEEEE. This CDR3 has 16 residues.

V usage is TRBV5-4 and J usage is TRBJ2-1, with 8 nucleotides matching TRBD2. CDR1 and CDR2 (germline): SGHNT, YYREEE (reference sequence). The CDR3 length is 15 residues. V shed 4 bases, J shed 7 bases, and the junction held 10 bases outside the gene matches. CDR3 sequence reads: CASSPPAGGTNEQFF. The CDR3 DNA reads TGTGCCAGCAGCCCCCCGGCGGGAGGTACGAATGAGCAGTTCTTC.

This clone was seen a few times. CDR3 in amino acids: CASSDPPGQINEKLFF. The CDR3 DNA reads TGTGCCAGCAGCGATCCGCCGGGACAGATTAATGAAAAACTGTTTTTT. The J gene is TRBJ1-4, the V gene TRBV7-9, with TRBD1 matching 7 bases. Germline assignment: CDR1 SEHNR and CDR2 FQNEAQ (reference sequence). CDR3 length equals 16 residues. J lost 4 bases, V lost 5 bases, and 10 bases had no gene match.

The sample holds a few counts of this clone. CDR3 residues: CARTGAKAGYTF. The CDR3 nucleotides read TGTGCCAGAACAGGGGCCAAGGCTGGCTACACCTTC. This chain joins TRBV5-3 and TRBJ1-2; a weak D match, TRBD1 (6 bases). TRBV5-3 is sorted into the ORF group, with uncertain function. This CDR3 is 12 amino acids long. The V and J ends lost 6 bases and 7 bases respectively, with 13 bases between them.

In the case of this clone: Other DNA variants within this sample encode the same CDR3. The V and J genes are TRBV5-4 and TRBJ1-2, with D possibly matching TRBD1 (6 bases). V dropped 0 bases and J dropped 5 bases, with 8 bases sitting between them. CDR3 length: 13 amino acids. The V gene's germline CDR1 is SGHNT and CDR2 YYREEE (reference sequence). The DNA for the CDR3 is TGTGCCAGCAGCTTGGACAGGGTTTATGGCTACACCTTC. Its protein product is CASSLDRVYGYTF.

V gene TRBV6-5 combines with J gene TRBJ2-7; 7 bases are shared with TRBD2. With 3 bases clipped from V and 4 bases from J, the junction kept 6 bases outside the gene matches. The CDR3 loop spans 14 amino acids. The germline CDR1 and CDR2 sequences are MNHEY and SVGAGI. CDR3 in DNA: TGTGCCAGCAGTTATAAGGACGGGGGGTACGAGCAGTACTTC. Amino acid sequence: CASSYKDGGYEQYF.

This rearrangement joins TRBV30 to TRBJ2-6; D gene uncertain. Germline values: CDR1 GTSNPN, CDR2 SVGIG (reference sequence). CDR3 length equals 13 residues. The CDR3 bases are TGTGCGACGGGCGCCCCAGGGGCCAACGTCCTGACTTTC. Translated: CATGAPGANVLTF.

As concerns this clone: Relative to the germline gene, one junction end is altered; a read error may explain this. The chain carries TRBV6-6 and TRBJ2-7; TRBD2 is a possible D gene (6 bases). Germline lookup yields CDR1 MNHNY and CDR2 SVGAGI (reference sequence). The CDR3 consists of 13 residues. The CDR3 is CAISELGGYEQYF. The CDR3 bases are TGTGCCATCAGTGAGCTGGGAGGCTACGAGCAGTACTTC.

This clone was detected once. The rearrangement links TRBV25-1 to TRBJ2-5; TRBD2 matches at 9 bases. The germline V gene has CDR1 MGHDK and CDR2 SYGVNS. CDR3 size: 13 residues. V trimming: 6 bases; J trimming: 5 bases; junction bases outside the gene matches: 4. The CDR3 sequence: CASSQRGAETQYF. CDR3 in DNA: TGTGCCAGCAGCCAGCGGGGGGCCGAGACCCAGTACTTC.

V is TRBV6-1 and J is TRBJ1-3; D unresolved. CDR1 and CDR2 (germline): MNHNS, SASEGT. The CDR3 totals 12 residues. The germline V and J ends were trimmed by 10 bases and 3 bases, with 10 bases remaining between them. The DNA of the CDR3 is TGTGCCACCACGGCAGGTGGAAACACCATATATTTT. Translation gives CATTAGGNTIYF.

This chain uses TRBV18 with TRBJ1-3; D may be TRBD1 (6 bases). V was pared by 4 bases and J by 0 bases, with 10 bases between. Looked up from germline, CDR1 is KGHSH and CDR2 is LQKENI. The CDR3 sequence is 15 residues long. This CDR3 reads CASSQGQNSGNTIYF. The CDR3 DNA reads as TGTGCCAGCTCACAAGGACAGAACTCTGGAAACACCATATATTTT.